A single sample gave rise to the 24 T cell receptor beta chains below, sequenced in a study of cytomegalovirus exposure and HLA in healthy donors. Researchers ran the PCR with 60 Vbeta and 13 Jbeta primers. Some clones are missing from TCRdb's copy, which holds only in-frame ones; the method was immunoSEQ multiplex PCR. Among under 250,000 clones listed, 70% to 80% were seen once. Sequenced sample: PBMCs. The receptor set was obtained from a man under 40 in good health and CMV-seronegative.

This clone has a handful of counts. The chain uses TRBV7-8 and TRBJ2-1; D is possibly TRBD2 (6 bases). This CDR3 is built from 16 residues. Germline assignment: CDR1 SGHVS and CDR2 FQNEAQ. The V end was cut by 5 bases, the J end by 6 bases, with 20 bases between. The CDR3 DNA follows: TGTGCCAGCAGCGCAATCCGGGACTTCCCCCGCAATGAGCAGTTCTTC. Its translation is CASSAIRDFPRNEQFF.

The V call is TRBV28, the J call TRBJ1-1; D might be TRBD1 (6 bases). This CDR3 has 13 amino acids. V was clipped by 7 bases and J by 1 base, with 10 bases between them. The germline V gene has CDR1 MDHEN and CDR2 SYDVKM. CDR3 in amino acids: CASKTGKNTEAFF. CDR3 bases: TGTGCCAGCAAGACAGGAAAGAACACTGAAGCTTTCTTT. The full variable domain, completed using reference TRBV28 and TRBJ1-1, is DVKVTQSSRYLVKRTGEKVFLECVQDMDHENMFWYRQDPGLGLRLIYFSYDVKMKEKGDIPEGYSVSREKKERFSLILESASTNQTSMYLCASKTGKNTEAFFGQGTRLTVV.

This clone occurred a few times. The rearrangement joins TRBV5-4 to TRBJ2-7; 9 bases are a match to TRBD1. The CDR3 runs 14 residues. J lost 2 bases, V lost 4 bases, and 4 bases had no gene match. Per the germline V gene, CDR1 is SGHNT and CDR2 is YYREEE (reference sequence). CDR3: CASSPDRGTYEQYF. As DNA, the CDR3 is TGTGCCAGCAGCCCGGACAGGGGCACCTACGAGCAGTACTTC.

J is TRBJ1-4 and V is TRBV21-1. TRBV21-1 corresponds to a pseudogene. The CDR3 length is 15 residues. The DNA for the CDR3 is TGTGCCAGCAGCTCGCTGAGTACAACTAATGAAAAACTGTTTTTT. The encoded protein is CASSSLSTTNEKLFF.

This clone was counted between two and nine times. V usage is TRBV11-2 and J usage is TRBJ2-5; 7 bases map to TRBD1. V shed 6 bases, J shed 1 base, and the junction held 8 bases outside the gene matches. Germline CDR1 SGHAT, CDR2 FQNNGV. The CDR3 runs to 15 residues. The CDR3 loop is CASRPVGTVQETQYF. The CDR3, as DNA: TGTGCCAGCAGACCTGTGGGGACAGTCCAAGAGACCCAGTACTTC. The variable domain in full, completed from reference TRBV11-2 and TRBJ2-5, reads EAGVAQSPRYKIIEKRQSVAFWCNPISGHATLYWYQQILGQGPKLLIQFQNNGVVDDSQLPKDRFSAERLKGVDSTLKIQPAKLEDSAVYLCASRPVGTVQETQYFGPGTRLLVL.

For this clone: Other DNA variants within this sample encode the same CDR3. This sequence joins TRBV6-5 and TRBJ2-7; a weak D match, TRBD2 (6 bases). CDR3 length: 14 residues. Trimming took off 0 bases at V and 2 bases at J, with 8 bases between the two ends. Per germline, CDR1 MNHEY and CDR2 SVGAGI. The CDR3 nucleotides read TGTGCCAGCAGTTACTCGGCGGGGACCTACGAGCAGTACTTC. This encodes CASSYSAGTYEQYF.

This rearrangement joins TRBV7-6 to TRBJ2-2; 11 bases fit TRBD2. There are 20 residues in the CDR3. Germline CDR1 is SGHVS and CDR2 is FNYEAQ. V trimming: 1 base; J trimming: 2 bases; junction bases outside the gene matches: 12. In DNA, the CDR3 is TGTGCCAGCAGCTTAGTTCCAGTAGCGGGAGGGCCCATTAACACCGGGGAGCTGTTTTTT. Protein: CASSLVPVAGGPINTGELFF.

This clone was counted once. This sequence joins TRBV19 and TRBJ2-1, with D tentatively TRBD1 (6 bases). There are 15 residues in the CDR3. V lost 4 bases and J lost 3, with 13 bases in between. Looked up from germline, CDR1 is LNHDA and CDR2 is SQIVND (reference sequence). The CDR3 loop reads CASSTLPTGYNEQFF. In DNA form, the CDR3 reads TGTGCCAGTAGTACCCTCCCGACAGGCTACAATGAGCAGTTCTTC.

This clone turned up a few times. This rearrangement joins TRBV6-5 to TRBJ1-1; D is perhaps TRBD1 (6 bases). CDR1 and CDR2 (germline): MNHEY, SVGAGI. The CDR3 is 13 amino acids. V dropped 7 bases and J dropped 2 bases, with 11 bases sitting between them. The CDR3 DNA sequence: TGTGCCAGCAAGTCGGACAGTAACACTGAAGCTTTCTTT. Protein: CASKSDSNTEAFF.

The genes are TRBV18 and TRBJ1-1; D remains unclear. Germline values: CDR1 KGHSH, CDR2 LQKENI. CDR3 length: 14 amino acids. V was cut by 3 bases and J by 0 bases, with 8 bases left in between. CDR3 loop: CASSPSTMNTEAFF. The CDR3 coding sequence is TGTGCCAGCTCACCGTCAACTATGAACACTGAAGCTTTCTTT.

This chain joins TRBV29-1 and TRBJ2-5, with D tentatively TRBD1 (6 bases). This CDR3 is 13 amino acids long. V was cut by 7 bases and J by 2 bases, with 14 bases left in between. Germline V gives CDR1 SQVTM, CDR2 ANQGSEA. In nucleotides, the CDR3 is TGCAGCGCGCGACAGGTTAATCAAGAGACCCAGTACTTC. Translating gives CSARQVNQETQYF.

The chain combines TRBV29-1 with TRBJ1-2, with D possibly matching TRBD1 (5 bases). The V gene's germline CDR1 is SQVTM and CDR2 ANQGSEA. The V gene lost 0 bases and the J gene lost 8 bases, with 19 bases spanning the gap. This CDR3 comprises 15 residues. CDR3 nucleotides: TGCAGCGTTGAAGATATGTCCGGGACTCCTCGGGGCTACACCTTC. Amino acid sequence: CSVEDMSGTPRGYTF.

In this sample, this clone turned up once. The chain's CDR3 is CAWSSQETQYF. In DNA form, the CDR3 reads TGTGCCTGGAGTTCACAAGAGACCCAGTACTTC. The genes are TRBV30 and TRBJ2-5; D not resolved. CDR3 size: 11 residues. Germline V gene lookup returns CDR1 GTSNPN and CDR2 SVGIG (reference sequence). V was pared by 2 bases and J by 2 bases, with 3 bases between.

This clone was seen once. The chain is built from TRBV1 and TRBJ2-3; the DNA was not compared with TRBD2, the D call given in the table. TRBV1 is shown as a pseudogene. The CDR3 loop spans 13 amino acids. The DNA of the CDR3 is TGCACCAGCAGCCCCAAAGAAGAGGATACGCAGTATTTT. It is translated as CTSSPKEEDTQYF.

This clone was detected only a few times. The chain carries TRBV4-2 and TRBJ1-1, with D possibly TRBD1 on 6 matching bases. The germline V and J ends were trimmed by 6 bases and 5 bases, with 19 bases remaining between them. Germline-derived CDR1 and CDR2 are LGHNA and YNFKEQ. The CDR3 contains 15 residues. CDR3 sequence reads: CASRASVGGGTEAFF. The CDR3 nucleotides read TGTGCCAGCAGAGCTTCTGTTGGGGGCGGGACTGAAGCTTTCTTT.

The genes are TRBV14 and TRBJ2-1; 9 nucleotides line up with TRBD1. This CDR3 region has 16 residues. J was trimmed by 4 bases and V by 4 bases; bases with no gene match: 8. Germline assignment: CDR1 SGHDN and CDR2 FVKESK. The CDR3 DNA sequence: TGTGCCAGCAGCCCCTTAGGGACAGGGAATTACAATGAGCAGTTCTTC. Protein product: CASSPLGTGNYNEQFF.

The rearrangement joins TRBV19 to TRBJ2-7; 10 bases are shared with TRBD1. This CDR3 region has 15 residues. The germline V gene encodes CDR1 LNHDA and CDR2 SQIVND (reference sequence). V gave up 3 bases and J gave up 7 bases; unmatched junction bases: 9. The CDR3 region is CASSISGQGSREQYF. CDR3 in DNA: TGTGCCAGTAGTATCTCGGGACAGGGGTCTCGTGAGCAGTACTTC.

This clone came up once. J is TRBJ2-7 and V is TRBV28; TRBD1 might be the D (6 bases). This CDR3 spans 14 amino acids. CDR1 and CDR2 (germline): MDHEN, SYDVKM. The V end was cut by 3 bases, the J end by 0 bases, with 9 bases between. CDR3 sequence: CASSFARGSYEQYF. The CDR3 nucleotides read TGTGCCAGCAGTTTCGCCAGGGGCTCCTACGAGCAGTACTTC. Drawing the rest from reference TRBV28 and TRBJ2-7, the complete variable domain is DVKVTQSSRYLVKRTGEKVFLECVQDMDHENMFWYRQDPGLGLRLIYFSYDVKMKEKGDIPEGYSVSREKKERFSLILESASTNQTSMYLCASSFARGSYEQYFGPGTRLTVT.

This clone has a single count. This sequence joins TRBV5-6 and TRBJ1-3, with D uncertain. Germline CDR1 is SGHDT and CDR2 is YYEEEE. Deletions cut 4 bases from V and 2 bases from J, with 10 bases between. The CDR3 sequence is 14 residues long. The CDR3 reads CASSTLSPGNTIYF. The CDR3 region has the DNA TGTGCCAGCAGCACGCTAAGCCCTGGAAACACCATATATTTT.

The J gene is TRBJ1-2, the V gene TRBV5-1; a possible D gene is TRBD1 (5 bases). The CDR3 is made up of 14 amino acids. Trimming pared 4 bases from V and 13 bases from J, leaving 23 bases between. The germline CDR1 and CDR2 sequences are SGHRS and YFSETQ. Written as DNA, the CDR3 is TGCGCCAGCAGCCAGAACCTGGGACTCCAAGAAGGCACCTTC. This encodes CASSQNLGLQEGTF.

This sequence joins TRBV28 and TRBJ2-7, with 7 bases fitting TRBD1. The V segment lost 6 bases and the J segment 4 bases; nucleotides outside the gene matches: 6. The CDR3 contains 13 residues. CDR1 is MDHEN, CDR2 SYDVKM, per germline. This chain's CDR3 is CASREQGLYEQYF. The DNA for the CDR3 is TGTGCCAGCAGAGAACAGGGGTTGTACGAGCAGTACTTC.

The gene calls are TRBV4-1 and TRBJ2-3, with D perhaps TRBD1 (6 bases). Germline V gene data show CDR1 as MGHRA and CDR2 as YSYEKL. The CDR3 covers 18 residues. Trimming removed 2 bases at V and 0 bases at J, with 18 bases between. CDR3 in DNA: TGCGCCAGCAGCCAAATGATAGGGTCACAGGGAAGCACAGATACGCAGTATTTT. Protein: CASSQMIGSQGSTDTQYF.

The chain is built from TRBV9 and TRBJ2-5; D may be TRBD1 or TRBD2 (5 bases each). The J call may be mistaken, given a closer DNA end match to TRBJ2-7. CDR1 and CDR2 (germline): SGDLS, YYNGEE. CDR3 size: 17 residues. The CDR3: CASSVGAPAGGGYEQYF. CDR3 sequence (DNA): TGTGCCAGCAGCGTAGGGGCACCGGCGGGTGGGGGCTACGAGCAGTACTTC.

The V call is TRBV7-9, the J call TRBJ2-7; D is unresolved. The CDR3 totals 13 residues. Trimming stripped 5 bases from V and 3 bases from J, with 11 bases between. CDR1 and CDR2 (germline): SEHNR, FQNEAQ (reference sequence). The CDR3 loop is CASSPSGFYEQYF. For the CDR3, the DNA is TGTGCCAGCAGCCCCTCAGGATTCTACGAGCAGTACTTC.